The source of this TCR beta chain is a study of blood T cells in healthy people across ages. The length of the CDR3 is 16 residues. Germline V gene sequence: CDR1 DFQATT, CDR2 SNEGSKA (reference sequence). V was pared by 6 bases and J by 5 bases, with 14 bases of the junction left unmatched. Sample-barcoded 5' priming and a J-beta primer mix drove a second PCR of about 6 to 12 cycles. One entry per CDR3 protein, called by TCRdb with MiXCR from the 5' RACE reads. The data show about 1.5 million distinct CDR3 sequences, 40% to 45% seen once. Material for sequencing was blood. The source is a woman between 18 and 29 years old in good health. V and J are TRBV20-1 and TRBJ1-2, with 11 bases aligning to TRBD1. As DNA, the CDR3 is TGCAGTGCGCCCCGAACCAAGGACAGGGGGCGTTATGGCTACACCTTC. Translated, it gives CSAPRTKDRGRYGYTF.